The 11 T cell receptor beta chains below were found in one sample sequenced in a study of breast tumors, draining lymph nodes, adjacent tissues. The lymph nodes were axillary draining lymph nodes from breast cancer patients. TCRdb redid the calling of the multiplex PCR reads with MiXCR, one entry per CDR3 protein. The table has 150,000 to 250,000 distinct CDR3 sequences, 31% seen once; the top ten hold 4.3%. The sequencing sample was made of axillary lymph node tissue. Source of these receptors: a female donor with breast cancer. Some clones in this sample may be carry-over from other donors' samples.

As to this clonotype: A read error may explain this, as a much larger clone is one base away. This chain links TRBV7-7 with TRBJ1-1; D is unclear. CDR1 is SSHAT, CDR2 FNYEAQ, per germline (reference sequence). The CDR3 is 13 residues long. CDR3 loop: CVSSLSENTEAFF. CDR3 nucleotides: TGTGTTAGCAGCTTGTCGGAGAACACTGAAGCTTTCTTT.

The table lists this clonotype with many counts. The rearrangement joins TRBV4-2 to TRBJ2-2; D is perhaps TRBD1 or TRBD2 (5 bases each). Trimming cost V 1 base and J 4 bases, with 13 bases left between them. Germline CDR1 reads LGHNA; CDR2 reads YNFKEQ. The CDR3 consists of 16 residues. The CDR3 here is CASSQGDRGGTGELFF. Here the CDR3 DNA reads TGTGCCAGCAGCCAAGGAGATCGTGGGGGCACCGGGGAGCTGTTTTTT.

This clonotype turned up a few times. The chain joins TRBV28 to TRBJ1-2; 8 positions agree with TRBD1. The CDR3 length is 14 residues. Germline V CDR1 and CDR2: MDHEN, SYDVKM. J lost 4 bases, V lost 5 bases, and 6 bases had no gene match. In DNA form, the CDR3 reads TGTGCCAGCAGTCCGGGACAGGAGATCTATGGCTACACCTTC. Translation: CASSPGQEIYGYTF.

This clonotype was observed at least ten times. The genes are TRBV2 and TRBJ2-1; tentatively, D is TRBD1 (6 bases). Between the trimmed V and J ends, which lost 0 bases and 9 bases, there was a span of 18 bases. The CDR3 extends over 16 amino acids. Germline-derived CDR1 and CDR2 are SNHLY and FYNNEI. The CDR3, as DNA: TGTGCCAGCAGTGAAGCTGGGACAAGGGGACACGGTGAGCAGTTCTTC. This translates into CASSEAGTRGHGEQFF. Using reference TRBV2 and TRBJ2-1 for the parts outside the CDR3, the full variable domain is EPEVTQTPSHQVTQMGQEVILRCVPISNHLYFYWYRQILGQKVEFLVSFYNNEISEKSEIFDDQFSVERPDGSNFTLKIRSTKLEDSAMYFCASSEAGTRGHGEQFFGPGTRLTVL.

This clonotype was observed many times. The V gene is TRBV20-1, the J gene TRBJ2-3; 7 bases match TRBD1. This CDR3 spans 13 amino acids. The germline gives CDR1 DFQATT, CDR2 SNEGSKA (reference sequence). Trimming removed 5 bases from V and 4 bases from J; junction bases left unmatched: 6. Here the CDR3 reads CSAPGQVSDTQYF. As DNA, the CDR3 is TGCAGTGCTCCAGGACAGGTCTCAGATACGCAGTATTTT.

About this clonotype itself: A clone one base away is much larger, so this may be a read error. The conserved phenylalanine or tryptophan is not found at the CDR3 terminus, so this likely reflects a read error. The genes are TRBV3-1 and TRBJ2-1, with TRBD1 matching over 7 bases. The J segment lost 5 bases and the V segment lost 7 bases, leaving 11 bases of the junction unmatched. The CDR3 runs to 15 residues. The germline V gene encodes CDR1 LGHDT and CDR2 YNNKEL (reference sequence). The CDR3 sequence: CASTPQDRRHNEQFV. CDR3 bases: TGTGCCAGCACCCCTCAGGACAGGCGTCACAATGAGCAGTTCGTC.

As regards this clonotype: The conserved final phenylalanine or tryptophan is absent from the CDR3, which likely points to a read error. It is unclear where the CDR3 begins or ends on the DNA, so no DNA is shown, and the CDR3 is as TCRdb lists it. V is TRBV9 and J is TRBJ2-2; the table's D call of TRBD1 was not tested on the DNA. Germline loops: CDR1 SGDLS, CDR2 YYNGEE. The CDR3 is 15 amino acids long, termini counted. CDR3 in amino acids: CASSVGGANTGELSL.

A few counts support this clonotype. This chain joins TRBV10-1 and TRBJ2-5; 10 bases match TRBD1. V trimming: 5 bases; J trimming: 5 bases; junction bases outside the gene matches: 5. Germline values: CDR1 WNHNN, CDR2 SYGVQD (reference sequence). This CDR3 contains 14 residues. This CDR3 reads CASSSDRGSETQYF. In DNA form, the CDR3 reads TGCGCCAGCAGTTCGGACAGGGGGTCGGAGACCCAGTACTTC.

The sample holds many counts of this clonotype. The chain couples TRBV18 to TRBJ2-1; D perhaps matches TRBD2 (5 bases). This CDR3 is built from 14 residues. Germline loops: CDR1 KGHSH, CDR2 LQKENI. Trimming shortened V by 6 bases and J by 7 bases, and 16 bases separated the two germline ends. The CDR3: CASSPSRSGNEQFF. DNA for the CDR3: TGTGCCAGCTCCCCCTCGAGGTCGGGGAATGAGCAGTTCTTC.

This clonotype was seen repeatedly, ten times or more. This chain links TRBV30 with TRBJ2-3; no clear D gene. V lost 5 bases and J lost 3, with 15 bases in between. The CDR3 is 14 residues long. Germline values: CDR1 GTSNPN, CDR2 SVGIG (reference sequence). CDR3 region: CAWPRAIQTDTQYF. In DNA form, the CDR3 reads TGTGCCTGGCCCCGGGCCATCCAAACAGATACGCAGTATTTT. Filled out from reference TRBV30 and TRBJ2-3, the complete variable domain reads SQTIHQWPATLVQPVGSPLSLECTVEGTSNPNLYWYRQAAGRGLQLLFYSVGIGQISSEVPQNLSASRPQDRQFILSSKKLLLSDSGFYLCAWPRAIQTDTQYFGPGTRLTVL.

Worth noting for this clonotype: A single base separates this from a much larger clone, so it may be a read error. The genes are TRBV12-3 or TRBV12-4 and TRBJ2-6; 11 bases agree with TRBD1. The CDR3 totals 19 residues. With V trimmed by 4 bases and J by 4 bases, 12 bases remained unmatched. The CDR3: CASSSRTGGASEGANVLTF. The CDR3 coding sequence is TGTGCCAGCAGTTCCCGGACAGGGGGCGCGTCGGAAGGGGCCAACGTCCTGACTTTC.